This TCR beta chain derives from a study of blood T cells in healthy people across ages. Sample-barcoded 5' priming and a J-beta primer mix drove a second PCR of about 6 to 12 cycles. TCRdb redid the calling of the 5' RACE reads with MiXCR, one entry per CDR3 protein. Among 1.5 million to 2 million distinct CDR3 sequences listed, roughly 27% were seen once. CDR3 length: 13 amino acids. Germline V gene lookup returns CDR1 LNHNV and CDR2 YYDKDF (reference sequence). V trimming: 1 base; J trimming: 5 bases; junction bases outside the gene matches: 0. The table lists this clonotype with many counts. The sequence came from a woman in her thirties in good health. The material sequenced was blood. The V gene is TRBV15, the J gene TRBJ2-7; TRBD1 matches 9 bases. DNA for the CDR3: TGTGCCACCAGCAGAGGGACAGGGGACGAGCAGTACTTC. This translates into CATSRGTGDEQYF.